This T cell receptor beta chain is drawn from a study of blood T cell repertoires in COVID-19. Study-wide background: Sample material is recorded as cDNA or gDNA derived from T cells, B-cell-depleted T cells, or PBMCs.

This CDR3 has 14 residues. V was clipped by 1 base and J by 7 bases; unmatched bases: 1. Looked up from germline, CDR1 is LNHDA and CDR2 is SQIVND (reference sequence). Per the study methods: The authors estimated nucleated cell counts from reference gene primer amplification. Sequencing used immunoSEQ multiplex PCR; TCRdb keeps in-frame clones, though not all of them. That table is the source of V, J and clone size, and D and trimming were worked out from the DNA. The sample gives 200,000 to 250,000 clones, over 75% of which show up once; 4.5% to 7.5% is in the top ten. J is TRBJ1-6 and V is TRBV19, with TRBD1 matching over 7 bases. The TCR sequence derives from a man at least 80 years old with acute or convalescent COVID-19. The sequenced sample consisted of peripheral blood. The CDR3 nucleotides read TGTGCCAGTAGTATAGCACAGGGGAATTCACCCCTCCACTTT. Its protein product is CASSIAQGNSPLHF. Complete variable domain (other parts from reference TRBV19 and TRBJ1-6): DGGITQSPKYLFRKEGQNVTLSCEQNLNHDAMYWYRQDPGQGLRLIYYSQIVNDFQKGDIAEGYSVSREKKESFPLTVTSAQKNPTAFYLCASSIAQGNSPLHFGNGTRLTVT.